Shown below are 10 T cell receptor beta chains from a single sample sequenced in a study of blood T cells in healthy people across ages (dated by TCRdb to about 2015). Libraries were built with 5' RACE. The sequencer listed for this sample is Illumina HiSeq 2500. A second 7 to 11 cycle PCR used a sample-barcoded 5' primer and a J-beta primer mix. TCRdb cleaned the public reads at Q25 with fastp, built clones with MiXCR and kept in-frame beta chains. Duplicate CDR3 protein sequences are folded into a single record with the most common DNA and genes. Across this sample there are just over 800,000 distinct CDR3 sequences, with about 59% seen only once. Of the sample, 25% to 30% falls within the top ten clones. Sequenced: blood. Receptors were obtained from a man aged 30 to 39 in good health.

CDR3 sequence reads: CASSSTGTGGNEQYF. The CDR3 DNA follows: TGTGCCAGCAGCTCAACCGGGACAGGGGGCAACGAGCAGTACTTC. J is TRBJ2-5 and V is TRBV7-8; TRBD1 matches at 12 bases. Matching the DNA end better, TRBJ2-7 makes the J call doubtful. CDR3 length: 15 residues. Germline CDR1 is SGHVS and CDR2 is FQNEAQ.

This clonotype came up a few times. This chain links TRBV10-3 with TRBJ1-2, with 7 nucleotides matching TRBD1. The CDR3 is made up of 15 amino acids. The V gene end was trimmed by 6 bases and the J gene end by 4 bases; junction bases not matched to a gene: 11. The germline V gene encodes CDR1 ENHRY and CDR2 SYGVKD. The CDR3 bases are TGTGCCATCAGCTTTTTCAGGGGGAAGGCCTATGGCTACACCTTC. Encoded protein: CAISFFRGKAYGYTF.

J is TRBJ1-1 and V is TRBV4-3, with unresolved D. The V gene lost 1 base and the J gene lost 5 bases, with 11 bases spanning the gap. Germline V gene sequence: CDR1 LGHNA, CDR2 YSLEER. CDR3 length equals 14 residues. The CDR3 nucleotides are TGCGCCAGCAGCCAAGTTTGGGTAGGGACTGAAGCTTTCTTT. As protein: CASSQVWVGTEAFF.

The rearrangement uses TRBV7-3 and TRBJ2-3; 8 bases align to TRBD2. CDR1 SGHTA and CDR2 FQGTGA come from the germline V gene. The CDR3 covers 17 residues. Trimming took 7 bases from V and 3 from J; bases not matched to a gene: 15. CDR3 sequence: CASTPERGGGFTDTQYF. CDR3 DNA: TGTGCCAGCACGCCAGAACGGGGCGGGGGGTTTACAGATACGCAGTATTTT.

The chain couples TRBV9 to TRBJ2-1, with D possibly TRBD1 on 6 matching bases. The CDR3 consists of 16 residues. Germline V gene data show CDR1 as SGDLS and CDR2 as YYNGEE. Trimming cost V 3 bases and J 4 bases, with 17 bases left between them. CDR3 protein: CASSDRQAQRYNEQFF. Here the CDR3 DNA reads TGTGCCAGCAGCGACCGACAGGCTCAAAGGTACAATGAGCAGTTCTTC.

This chain connects TRBV12-3 or TRBV12-4 to TRBJ2-1, with a tentative D call TRBD1 (6 bases). V shed 3 bases and J shed 8 bases, with 17 bases lying between them. This CDR3 has 15 residues. The CDR3 spells CASSFSPLGADEQFF. CDR3 DNA sequence: TGTGCCAGCAGTTTCTCTCCATTGGGGGCGGATGAGCAGTTCTTC.

V is TRBV2 and J is TRBJ2-3; 7 bases agree with TRBD1. This CDR3 has 16 residues. Unmatched junction bases numbered 9, after V lost 6 bases and J lost 0 bases. Germline-derived CDR1 and CDR2 are SNHLY and FYNNEI. CDR3: CASRLDRDGSTDTQYF. CDR3 sequence (DNA): TGTGCCAGCAGGCTAGACAGGGACGGGAGCACAGATACGCAGTATTTT.

The rearrangement links TRBV7-9 to TRBJ2-1, with D possibly being TRBD2 (5 bases). Germline V gene data show CDR1 as SEHNR and CDR2 as FQNEAQ (reference sequence). Between the trimmed V and J ends, which lost 3 bases and 4 bases, there was a span of 13 bases. The CDR3 totals 15 residues. The CDR3 reads CASSFISGWYNEQFF. As DNA, the CDR3 is TGTGCCAGCAGCTTCATTTCGGGGTGGTACAATGAGCAGTTCTTC.

This chain connects TRBV4-1 to TRBJ1-6; D is undetermined. Trimming removed 0 bases at V and 10 bases at J, with 10 bases between. CDR3 size: 14 residues. The germline gives CDR1 MGHRA, CDR2 YSYEKL. Written as DNA, the CDR3 is TGCGCCAGCAGCCAAGACATGGTAGAATCACCCCTCCACTTT. Protein product: CASSQDMVESPLHF.

This chain connects TRBV9 to TRBJ2-3, with D perhaps matching TRBD1 (7 bases). The CDR3 has 16 amino acids. CDR1 and CDR2 (germline): SGDLS, YYNGEE. V gave up 0 bases and J gave up 3 bases, with 14 bases separating them. CDR3 DNA sequence: TGTGCCAGCAGCGTAGACGTCAGGGGGAGGACAGATACGCAGTATTTT. As protein: CASSVDVRGRTDTQYF.